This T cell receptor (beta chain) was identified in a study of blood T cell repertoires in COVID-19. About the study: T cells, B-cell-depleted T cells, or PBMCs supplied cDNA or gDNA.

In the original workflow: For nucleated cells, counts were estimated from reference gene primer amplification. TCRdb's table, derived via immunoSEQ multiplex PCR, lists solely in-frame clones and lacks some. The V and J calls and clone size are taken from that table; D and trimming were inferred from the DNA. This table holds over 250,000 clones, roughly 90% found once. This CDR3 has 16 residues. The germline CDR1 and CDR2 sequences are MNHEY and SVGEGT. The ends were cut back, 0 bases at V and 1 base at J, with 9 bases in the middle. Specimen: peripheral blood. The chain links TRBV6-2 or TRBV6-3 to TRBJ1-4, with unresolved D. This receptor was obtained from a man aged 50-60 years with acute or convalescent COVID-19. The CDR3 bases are TGTGCCAGCAGTTACTCGATAGCGGAAACTAATGAAAAACTGTTTTTT. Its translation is CASSYSIAETNEKLFF.